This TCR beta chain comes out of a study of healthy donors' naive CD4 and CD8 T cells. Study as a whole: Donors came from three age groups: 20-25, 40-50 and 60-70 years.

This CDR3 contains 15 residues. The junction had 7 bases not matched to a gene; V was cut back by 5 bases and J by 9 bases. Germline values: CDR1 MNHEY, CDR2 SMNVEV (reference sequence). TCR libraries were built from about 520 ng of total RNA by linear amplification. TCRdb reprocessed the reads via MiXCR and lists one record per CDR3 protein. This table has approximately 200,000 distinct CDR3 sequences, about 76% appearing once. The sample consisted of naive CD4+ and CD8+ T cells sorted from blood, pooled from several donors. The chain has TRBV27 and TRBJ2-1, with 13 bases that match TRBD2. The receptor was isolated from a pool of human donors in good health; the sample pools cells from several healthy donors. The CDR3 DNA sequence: TGTGCCAGCAGTCCCGGACTAGCGGGAGTAGGTGAGCAGTTCTTC. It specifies CASSPGLAGVGEQFF.